This entry describes one T cell receptor beta chain. Its antigen remains unknown. A clone one base away is much larger, so this may be a read error. Germline CDR1 and CDR2: SQVTM and ANQGSEA. Trimming removed 3 bases from V and 4 bases from J; junction bases left unmatched: 5. This CDR3 has 13 residues. The authors ran a second PCR of about 6 to 11 cycles using a sample-barcoded 5' primer and a J-beta primer mix. TCRdb reanalysed the 5' RACE reads using MiXCR and keeps one entry per CDR3 protein. The profile shows about 730,000 distinct CDR3 sequences, about 42% of them singletons. Healthy Caucasian individuals from Russia aged roughly 6 to 90 were enrolled as donors. This entry is derived from a study of blood T cells in healthy people across ages. The study's findings and limits: Both naive CD4+ cell counts and diversity were greater in long-lived donors than in aged donors. Age advanced and TCR beta diversity per million T cells fell, roughly linearly.

This sequence originates from a woman aged 60-75 years in good health. V and J are TRBV29-1 and TRBJ2-5; 7 bases are a match to TRBD2. The sequenced material came from blood. The CDR3 nucleotides read TGCAGCGTTGATTGGGCTAGCGGAGAGACCCAGTACTTC. Translated, it gives CSVDWASGETQYF.